This T cell receptor beta chain was documented in a study of graft-versus-host responses after intestinal transplantation. Background on the study: All recipients got anti-thymocyte globulin induction, then tacrolimus and steroids for approximately 3 years. Findings and caveats of the study: GvH clonotypes were identified within recipient marrow, with a subset emerging first in ileum or blood. With peak circulating GvH clone levels came an association with early post-transplant HvG declines.

Between the trimmed V and J ends, which lost 4 bases and 6 bases, there was a span of 13 bases. This CDR3 has 14 residues. Germline V gene data show CDR1 as KGHSH and CDR2 as LQKENI. As to this clone: Its antigen is not identified.

Here immunoSEQ multiplex PCR was the method, and the copy in TCRdb shows in-frame clones only, minus some. The sample includes about 130,000 clones, roughly nine tenths of them seen just once. The receptor was derived from a human donor who received an intestinal transplant. This sequence joins TRBV18 and TRBJ1-5, with D maybe TRBD1 (6 bases). The specimen was unstimulated CD4+ T cells sorted from spleen or lymph node cells, collected before intestinal transplant. Here the CDR3 reads CASSLEQGSQPQHF. The CDR3 region has the DNA TGTGCCAGCTCACTGGAACAGGGTAGTCAGCCCCAGCATTTT.